This T cell receptor (beta chain) was sequenced during a study of blood T cell repertoires in COVID-19. Study-level information: Samples came from the United States, Italy and Spain, spanning acute and convalescent COVID-19. PBMCs, B-cell-depleted T cells, or T cells provided the cDNA or gDNA that made up the material.

In the authors' workflow: Reference gene primer amplification gave nucleated cell count estimates. Profiling relied on immunoSEQ multiplex PCR, and the TCRdb table lists in-frame clones only, not all of them. The D gene and trimming were derived from the DNA, and the V and J assignments and clone size from that table. The sample yields approximately 110,000 clones, about 85% seen once. Germline V gene sequence: CDR1 WSHSY, CDR2 SAAADI. This CDR3 is built from 13 residues. The V end was cut by 4 bases, the J end by 7 bases, with 13 bases between. This sequence originates from a man aged 50-60 years with acute or convalescent COVID-19. The chain uses TRBV10-2 and TRBJ1-1, with D unclear. The sample comprised peripheral blood. CDR3 amino acids: CASSAGEGIEAFF. The DNA for the CDR3 is TGCGCCAGCAGTGCGGGTGAGGGTATTGAAGCTTTCTTT.